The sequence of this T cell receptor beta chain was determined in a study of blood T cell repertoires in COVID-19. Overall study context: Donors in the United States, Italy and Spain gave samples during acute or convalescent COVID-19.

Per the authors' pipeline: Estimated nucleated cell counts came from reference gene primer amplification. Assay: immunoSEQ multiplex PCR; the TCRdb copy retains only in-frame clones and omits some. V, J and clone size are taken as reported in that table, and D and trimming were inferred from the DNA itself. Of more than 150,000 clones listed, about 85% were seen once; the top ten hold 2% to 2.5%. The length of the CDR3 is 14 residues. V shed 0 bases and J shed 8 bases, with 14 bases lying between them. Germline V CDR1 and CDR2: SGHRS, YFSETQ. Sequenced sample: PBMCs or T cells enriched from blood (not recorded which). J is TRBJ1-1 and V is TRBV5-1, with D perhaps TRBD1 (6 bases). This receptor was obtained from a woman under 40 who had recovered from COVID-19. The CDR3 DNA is TGCGCCAGCAGCTTGGAGTTCGGAGACAGGGAAGCTTTCTTT. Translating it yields CASSLEFGDREAFF. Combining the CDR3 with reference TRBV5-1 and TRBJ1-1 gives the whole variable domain KAGVTQTPRYLIKTRGQQVTLSCSPISGHRSVSWYQQTPGQGLQFLFEYFSETQRNKGNFPGRFSGRQFSNSRSEMNVSTLELGDSALYLCASSLEFGDREAFFGQGTRLTVV.